The 29 T cell receptor beta chains listed next were all sequenced from one sample in a study of human T cells and chemical hapten exposure. Time point here: patch test 3, about 24 weeks after DPC sensitization. Treatment in this sample: therapeutic diphenylcyclopropenone sensitization with weekly scalp DPC. One entry per CDR3 protein, called by TCRdb with MiXCR from the RACE reads. The sample carries 95,000 to 150,000 distinct CDR3 sequences, approximately 10% recorded once. Sequenced here: whole blood, sampled in connection with sensitization to the hapten diphenylcyclopropenone (DPC). Receptor source: a woman in her forties or fifties with alopecia areata. Some clones in this sample may be carry-over from other donors' samples.

This clonotype was observed at least ten times. The V call is TRBV28, the J call TRBJ2-5; D ambiguous. The CDR3 covers 14 residues. V was trimmed by 1 base and J by 2 bases, leaving 8 bases between them. In germline, CDR1 is MDHEN, CDR2 SYDVKM. The CDR3 here is CASSLSGKQETQYF. The CDR3 bases are TGTGCCAGCAGTTTATCGGGCAAGCAAGAGACCCAGTACTTC.

The chain couples TRBV20-1 to TRBJ2-7; tentatively, D is TRBD1 (5 bases). The CDR3 is 14 residues long. Germline values: CDR1 DFQATT, CDR2 SNEGSKA (reference sequence). Trimming removed 3 bases at V and 4 bases at J, with 16 bases between. The CDR3 loop reads CSASRQGKRYEQYF. CDR3 sequence (DNA): TGCAGTGCTAGCCGGCAGGGAAAAAGGTACGAGCAGTACTTC.

The chain is built from TRBV2 and TRBJ2-7; D gene ambiguous. Trimming stripped 4 bases from V and 9 bases from J, with 13 bases between. The CDR3 runs to 12 residues. The germline V gene has CDR1 SNHLY and CDR2 FYNNEI. The chain's CDR3 is CASSGVITGQYF. CDR3 sequence (DNA): TGTGCCAGCAGTGGGGTAATAACGGGGCAGTACTTC.

The table lists this clonotype with many counts. CDR3 in DNA: TGTGCCAGCAGCTTAGTCCCAGGGCTGTCTCAGCCCCAGCATTTT. Translated: CASSLVPGLSQPQHF. The chain carries TRBV7-2 and TRBJ1-5; D may be TRBD1 (5 bases). This CDR3 is 15 amino acids long. V was shortened by 1 base and J by 6 bases, with 13 bases between the two germline ends. CDR1 and CDR2 from the germline V gene are SGHTA and FQGNSA.

This clonotype appeared a few times. V and J are TRBV10-2 and TRBJ1-1, with a tentative D call TRBD1 (5 bases). Trimming removed 3 bases from V and 3 bases from J, with 8 bases in between. Per germline, CDR1 WSHSY and CDR2 SAAADI. CDR3 length: 13 amino acids. Written as DNA, the CDR3 is TGCGCCAGCAGTGAAAGGGGTTACACTGAAGCTTTCTTT. Translation: CASSERGYTEAFF.

In this sample, this clonotype turned up many times. J is TRBJ2-3 and V is TRBV6-5, with no clear D. V was trimmed by 6 bases and J by 4 bases, leaving 14 bases between them. The CDR3 has 14 residues. CDR1 MNHEY and CDR2 SVGAGI come from the germline V gene. CDR3 nucleotide sequence: TGTGCCAGCAGACCGCGGATGGCATCAGATACGCAGTATTTT. Residues: CASRPRMASDTQYF.

This chain connects TRBV12-3 or TRBV12-4 to TRBJ2-5; TRBD2 might be the D (7 bases). The V end was cut by 3 bases, the J end by 2 bases, with 13 bases between. The CDR3 extends over 15 amino acids. The chain's CDR3 is CASSFWGGPQETQYF. Here the CDR3 DNA reads TGTGCCAGCAGTTTTTGGGGGGGGCCACAAGAGACCCAGTACTTC.

This clonotype has just a few counts. The chain employs TRBV6-5 and TRBJ1-2, with D possibly TRBD1 on 5 matching bases. The germline CDR1 and CDR2 sequences are MNHEY and SVGAGI. The CDR3 totals 18 residues. Trimming removed 5 bases at V and 0 bases at J, with 22 bases between. This CDR3 is CASSPLVGRVLTNYGYTF. The CDR3 nucleotides read TGTGCCAGCAGTCCCCTTGTGGGCAGGGTGTTAACTAACTATGGCTACACCTTC.

V is TRBV7-9 and J is TRBJ1-1, with D perhaps matching TRBD1 (6 bases). CDR1 is SEHNR, CDR2 FQNEAQ, per germline (reference sequence). The CDR3 contains 15 residues. Trimming pared 1 base from V and 5 bases from J, leaving 14 bases between. CDR3 in amino acids: CASSLVGGVETEAFF. The CDR3 DNA reads TGTGCCAGCAGCTTAGTAGGGGGTGTTGAGACTGAAGCTTTCTTT.

V usage is TRBV5-4 and J usage is TRBJ2-2; D is uncertain. This CDR3 contains 13 residues. The V gene's germline CDR1 is SGHNT and CDR2 YYREEE (reference sequence). The V and J ends lost 2 bases and 2 bases respectively, with 4 bases between them. CDR3 in amino acids: CASSFYNTGELFF. The CDR3 bases are TGTGCCAGCAGCTTCTACAACACCGGGGAGCTGTTTTTT.

The chain uses TRBV6-5 and TRBJ1-2; tentative D call: TRBD1 (6 bases). Trimming took 5 bases from V and 4 from J, leaving 17 bases between them. This CDR3 has 15 residues. CDR1 and CDR2 (germline): MNHEY, SVGAGI. The CDR3 DNA reads TGTGCCAGCAGTCTAGGGGGTACGTCTACCTATGGCTACACCTTC. This codes for CASSLGGTSTYGYTF.

There are a few counts of this clonotype. This CDR3 is CASRPAGGPTDTQYF. The CDR3 nucleotides read TGTGCCAGCAGGCCAGCGGGGGGGCCCACAGATACGCAGTATTTT. The genes are TRBV2 and TRBJ2-3, with TRBD2 matching 10 bases. The CDR3 covers 15 residues. Germline loops: CDR1 SNHLY, CDR2 FYNNEI. Trimming at V came to 6 bases and at J to 2 bases, leaving 5 bases not matched to a gene.

By proportion, this clonotype is medium-sized (0.01 to 0.1%). The J gene is TRBJ2-1, the V gene TRBV2; 10 bases agree with TRBD2. After removal of 6 bases from V and 4 bases from J, the junction contained 9 bases not matched to a gene. This CDR3 contains 16 residues. The germline V gene encodes CDR1 SNHLY and CDR2 FYNNEI. The CDR3 coding sequence is TGTGCCAGCAGCCTTAGTAGCGGGGGGTTTTACAATGAGCAGTTCTTC. Amino acid sequence: CASSLSSGGFYNEQFF.

As for this clonotype: A single base separates this from a much larger clone, so it may be a read error. The V and J genes are TRBV20-1 and TRBJ2-5; 9 bases fit TRBD1. This CDR3 is 15 amino acids long. Per germline, CDR1 DFQATT and CDR2 SNEGSKA (reference sequence). Trimming at V came to 6 bases and at J to 5 bases, leaving 13 bases not matched to a gene. The CDR3 sequence: CSATLNRGRGETQYF. The CDR3 nucleotides read TGCAGTGCCACGTTAAACAGGGGGCGGGGGGAGACCCAGTACTTC.

This clonotype was found a few times. V and J are TRBV7-9 and TRBJ2-3; weak D call: TRBD1 (6 bases). This CDR3 contains 14 residues. The germline V gene encodes CDR1 SEHNR and CDR2 FQNEAQ (reference sequence). V shed 2 bases and J shed 4 bases, with 10 bases lying between them. As DNA, the CDR3 is TGTGCCAGCAGCTTAACCAGGGGTCCAGATACGCAGTATTTT. This gives the protein CASSLTRGPDTQYF.

Ten or more counts support this clonotype. The gene calls are TRBV3-1 and TRBJ2-1, with unresolved D. The germline V and J ends were trimmed by 0 bases and 0 bases, with 6 bases remaining between them. This CDR3 region has 15 residues. Germline-derived CDR1 and CDR2 are LGHDT and YNNKEL (reference sequence). Here the CDR3 DNA reads TGTGCCAGCAGCCAAGAATGGGGCTCCTACAATGAGCAGTTCTTC. The encoded protein is CASSQEWGSYNEQFF.

This clonotype was detected a few times. The chain is built from TRBV9 and TRBJ1-1, with 10 bases identical to TRBD1. V dropped 4 bases and J dropped 5; count of bases not matched to a gene: 8. CDR1 is SGDLS, CDR2 YYNGEE, per germline. The CDR3 runs 15 residues. The CDR3 DNA is TGTGCCAGCAGCCCAAGACAGGGGGCAGTGACTGAAGCTTTCTTT. Translation gives CASSPRQGAVTEAFF.

DNA of the CDR3: TGTGCCTGGAGTAAAGCAATTAAATACAATGAGCAGTTCTTC. It translates to CAWSKAIKYNEQFF. This rearrangement joins TRBV30 to TRBJ2-1; D is ambiguous. Germline values: CDR1 GTSNPN, CDR2 SVGIG (reference sequence). The CDR3 loop spans 14 amino acids. Trimming removed 2 bases at V and 4 bases at J, with 12 bases between.

This clonotype was seen many times. The rearrangement joins TRBV20-1 to TRBJ2-1, with 11 bases fitting TRBD2. With V trimmed by 7 bases and J by 4 bases, 6 bases remained unmatched. The CDR3 covers 14 residues. Germline V CDR1 and CDR2: DFQATT, SNEGSKA (reference sequence). CDR3 sequence reads: CSVSTSGAYNEQFF. In DNA, the CDR3 is TGCAGTGTCTCGACTAGCGGGGCGTACAATGAGCAGTTCTTC.

This clonotype was seen at least ten times. This chain connects TRBV5-4 to TRBJ2-3; tentatively, D is TRBD2 (5 bases). The CDR3 spans 15 residues. V lost 2 bases, J lost 4 bases, and 14 bases lay in between. Germline V gives CDR1 SGHNT, CDR2 YYREEE (reference sequence). The CDR3 DNA is TGTGCCAGCAGCTTCGAGGGAGTTCAATCAGATACGCAGTATTTT. Translated: CASSFEGVQSDTQYF.

This clonotype has only a few counts. The chain has TRBV7-2 and TRBJ2-5, with 12 bases lining up with TRBD2. Germline CDR1 is SGHTA and CDR2 is FQGNSA. J was trimmed by 1 base and V by 5 bases; bases with no gene match: 5. There are 16 residues in the CDR3. Written as DNA, the CDR3 is TGTGCCAGCAGCACTCCGGGACTAGCGGGCCAAGAGACCCAGTACTTC. This codes for CASSTPGLAGQETQYF.

The chain combines TRBV12-3 or TRBV12-4 with TRBJ2-1, with 12 nucleotides matching TRBD2. J was trimmed by 8 bases and V by 6 bases; bases with no gene match: 5. The CDR3 contains 14 residues. CDR3: CASSLTSGSHEQFF. For the CDR3, the DNA is TGTGCCAGCAGCCTGACTAGCGGGAGCCATGAGCAGTTCTTC.

The V and J genes are TRBV6-1 and TRBJ1-5; D is unclear. V shed 0 bases and J shed 5 bases, with 5 bases lying between them. The CDR3 consists of 13 residues. Germline CDR1 MNHNS, CDR2 SASEGT. This CDR3 is CASSEARDQPQHF. DNA for the CDR3: TGTGCCAGCAGTGAAGCGCGGGATCAGCCCCAGCATTTT.

DNA for the CDR3: TGTGCCAGCAGCTTGAACGCAGGACGTAATGAAAAACTGTTTTTT. Its protein product is CASSLNAGRNEKLFF. V is TRBV7-9 and J is TRBJ1-4, with no clear D. The V end was cut by 3 bases, the J end by 4 bases, with 12 bases between. The CDR3 is made up of 15 amino acids. Germline V lookup: CDR1 SEHNR, CDR2 FQNEAQ (reference sequence). The full variable domain, its missing parts supplied by reference TRBV7-9 and TRBJ1-4, is DTGVSQNPRHKITKRGQNVTFRCDPISEHNRLYWYRQTLGQGPEFLTYFQNEAQLEKSRLLSDRFSAERPKGSFSTLEIQRTEQGDSAMYLCASSLNAGRNEKLFFGSGTQLSVL.

This clonotype was observed at least ten times. CDR3 loop: CASSLDLPTQFF. The CDR3 coding sequence is TGTGCCAGCAGTCTGGACCTCCCGACGCAGTTCTTC. This sequence joins TRBV12-3 or TRBV12-4 and TRBJ2-1; the D is unclear. Trimming pared 5 bases from V and 12 bases from J, leaving 14 bases between. This CDR3 contains 12 residues.

In DNA form, the CDR3 reads TGTGCCAGTAGTACGGGCGGTAGAGAGACCCAGTACTTC. Translating it yields CASSTGGRETQYF. The rearrangement links TRBV19 to TRBJ2-5; D remains ambiguous. The CDR3 consists of 13 residues. Germline lookup yields CDR1 LNHDA and CDR2 SQIVND (reference sequence). Between the trimmed V and J ends, which lost 4 bases and 4 bases, there was a span of 10 bases.

This clonotype has just a few counts. The chain combines TRBV6-2 or TRBV6-3 with TRBJ2-7; TRBD2 matches 12 bases. The CDR3 has 15 amino acids. Trimming cost V 2 bases and J 4 bases; bases outside gene matches: 3. CDR1 MNHEY and CDR2 SVGEGT come from the germline V gene. The CDR3 loop is CASSYQLAGGYEQYF. CDR3 DNA: TGTGCCAGCAGTTACCAACTAGCGGGGGGATACGAGCAGTACTTC.

The chain carries TRBV20-1 and TRBJ2-3, with D maybe TRBD2 (5 bases). CDR1 DFQATT and CDR2 SNEGSKA come from the germline V gene (reference sequence). V was shortened by 6 bases and J by 3 bases, with 10 bases between the two germline ends. The CDR3 is made up of 12 amino acids. The CDR3, as DNA: TGCAGTGCCGAGGGTCAAACAGATACGCAGTATTTT. Translation gives CSAEGQTDTQYF.

This clonotype has a handful of counts. The chain carries TRBV5-6 and TRBJ2-2; D perhaps matches TRBD1 (6 bases). V lost 4 bases to trimming and J lost 1 base, with 11 bases between them. The CDR3 runs to 15 residues. Germline CDR1 and CDR2: SGHDT and YYEEEE. As DNA, the CDR3 is TGTGCCAGCAGCGACGGGACAATGAACACCGGGGAGCTGTTTTTT. Its translation: CASSDGTMNTGELFF.